This T cell receptor (beta chain) was found in a study of shared clonotypes between healthy human individuals. Study information: The plates for each donor numbered three CD4 naive, three CD4 memory, two CD8 naive and one CD8 memory. General observations from the study: With a few donors compared, 5% to 5.5% of naive CD4 clonotypes were shared. On the whole, naive subsets had larger estimated richness than memory subsets had.

The CDR3 is made up of 12 amino acids. V was shortened by 5 bases and J by 7 bases, with 11 bases between the two germline ends. The germline gives CDR1 SEHNR, CDR2 FQNEAQ (reference sequence). In replicate PCRs of sorted subsets, approximately 210 ng DNA, about 30,000 T cell genomes, was used. Repertoires were generated with immunoSEQ multiplex PCR, while TCRdb's copy carries only in-frame clones and drops some. Of roughly 810,000 clones listed, around 96% were seen once; the top ten hold about 0.22%. Positive CCR7 selection of CD45RO-negative cells yielded the naive CD8 cells, and terminally differentiated effector memory CD45RA+ cells were excluded. On this clone: Its antigen remains unidentified.

The chain carries TRBV7-9 and TRBJ1-2, with D possibly matching TRBD1 (6 bases). Sequencing was done on a sample of naive CD8+ T cells sorted from blood. This TCR came from a young man in good health. Written as DNA, the CDR3 is TGTGCCAGCAGCCCTTCGGACAGTGGCTACACCTTC. It translates to CASSPSDSGYTF.